The 19 T cell receptor beta chains below were found in one sample sequenced in a study of cytomegalovirus exposure and HLA in healthy donors. With 60 Vbeta and 13 Jbeta primers, the PCR was carried out. TCRdb's table, derived via immunoSEQ multiplex PCR, lists solely in-frame clones and lacks some. The table lists 150,000 to 200,000 clones, almost 80% of them singletons. Sequenced input: PBMCs. These receptors all stem from a man aged 50 to 59 in good health and CMV-seropositive.

This rearrangement joins TRBV6-1 to TRBJ1-1, with D possibly TRBD1 on 6 matching bases. The V end was cut by 5 bases, the J end by 5 bases, with 15 bases between. CDR1 and CDR2 (germline): MNHNS, SASEGT. The length of the CDR3 is 14 residues. The CDR3 spells CASSSLRGRTEAFF. CDR3 in DNA: TGTGCCAGCAGTTCACTCAGGGGTAGAACTGAAGCTTTCTTT.

The V call is TRBV9, the J call TRBJ1-2; maybe TRBD1 (6 bases). Trimming shortened V by 3 bases and J by 0 bases, and 12 bases separated the two germline ends. Germline V gene data show CDR1 as SGDLS and CDR2 as YYNGEE. CDR3 length equals 15 residues. The CDR3 sequence is CASSADSRANYGYTF. The CDR3 region has the DNA TGTGCCAGCAGCGCGGACAGCCGGGCTAACTATGGCTACACCTTC.

For the CDR3, the DNA is TGTGCCAGCCGGGCGGGGGCGCGATACAATGAGCAGTTCTTC. This translates into CASRAGARYNEQFF. The rearrangement joins TRBV2 to TRBJ2-1; the D gene is possibly TRBD2 (7 bases). CDR1 is SNHLY and CDR2 is FYNNEI in the germline V gene. CDR3 length: 14 residues. V lost 8 bases and J lost 4, with 15 bases in between.

J is TRBJ2-7 and V is TRBV5-4, with 9 bases that match TRBD1. The CDR3 length is 15 residues. V shed 4 bases and J 5 bases; nucleotides not matched to a gene: 10. Germline CDR1 and CDR2: SGHNT and YYREEE (reference sequence). CDR3 region: CASSPGGQGRHEQYF. The CDR3 DNA is TGTGCCAGCAGCCCGGGGGGACAGGGCCGCCACGAGCAGTACTTC. The full variable domain, completed using reference TRBV5-4 and TRBJ2-7, is ETGVTQSPTHLIKTRGQQVTLRCSSQSGHNTVSWYQQALGQGPQFIFQYYREEENGRGNFPPRFSGLQFPNYSSELNVNALELDDSALYLCASSPGGQGRHEQYFGPGTRLTVT.

On this clone: The sample has other DNA sequences that encode this CDR3 too. The V and J genes are TRBV5-1 and TRBJ2-7, with 9 bases matching TRBD1. Germline V gene sequence: CDR1 SGHRS, CDR2 YFSETQ. Losses at the gene ends were 0 bases for V and 4 bases for J; bases not matched to a gene: 5. The CDR3 has 15 amino acids. Here the CDR3 DNA reads TGCGCCAGCAGCTTGGGGACAGGGGATTCATACGAGCAGTACGTC. This gives the protein CASSLGTGDSYEQYV.

V gene TRBV7-2 combines with J gene TRBJ1-2, with no clear D. This CDR3 is 13 amino acids long. The V gene lost 0 bases and the J gene lost 4 bases, with 6 bases spanning the gap. Germline assignment: CDR1 SGHTA and CDR2 FQGNSA. The CDR3 DNA is TGTGCCAGCAGCTTAGCGGAGGTCTATGGCTACACCTTC. Translation gives CASSLAEVYGYTF.

The rearrangement links TRBV27 to TRBJ2-7; perhaps TRBD2 as D (6 bases). Germline V gene data show CDR1 as MNHEY and CDR2 as SMNVEV (reference sequence). This CDR3 has 15 amino acids. Trimming pared 3 bases from V and 1 base from J, leaving 13 bases between. CDR3 region: CASSLSGLRSYEQYF. The CDR3 DNA reads as TGTGCCAGCAGTTTGTCGGGACTCAGGTCCTACGAGCAGTACTTC.

CDR3 protein: CASSYSRTGVYEQYF. The CDR3 DNA is TGTGCCAGCAGTTACTCAAGGACAGGGGTCTACGAGCAGTACTTC. The chain combines TRBV6-5 with TRBJ2-7; TRBD1 matches 9 bases. The CDR3 loop spans 15 amino acids. The junction had 3 bases not matched to a gene; V was cut back by 0 bases and J by 3 bases. Germline V lookup: CDR1 MNHEY, CDR2 SVGAGI.

The genes are TRBV5-5 and TRBJ2-7; 7 bases agree with TRBD1. The CDR3 totals 15 residues. V lost 0 bases, J lost 3 bases, and 6 bases stayed unmatched. The germline gives CDR1 SGHKS, CDR2 YYEKEE (reference sequence). In DNA, the CDR3 is TGTGCCAGCAGCTTGGGACAGGGAAATCTCTACGAGCAGTACGTC. Its translation: CASSLGQGNLYEQYV.

Turning to this clone: The sample has other DNA sequences that encode this CDR3 too. The rearrangement uses TRBV9 and TRBJ2-7; 8 bases are shared with TRBD1. The CDR3 is 15 amino acids. Trimming at V came to 3 bases and at J to 0 bases, leaving 5 bases not matched to a gene. Germline CDR1 reads SGDLS; CDR2 reads YYNGEE. CDR3 nucleotides: TGTGCCAGCAGCGCCGGACAGGGACCCTCCTACGAGCAGTACTTC. Its protein product is CASSAGQGPSYEQYF. The full variable domain, its missing parts supplied by reference TRBV9 and TRBJ2-7, is DSGVTQTPKHLITATGQRVTLRCSPRSGDLSVYWYQQSLDQGLQFLIQYYNGEERAKGNILERFSAQQFPDLHSELNLSSLELGDSALYFCASSAGQGPSYEQYFGPGTRLTVT.

The chain links TRBV7-7 to TRBJ2-3, with 14 bases aligning to TRBD2. This CDR3 is 18 amino acids long. Per the germline V gene, CDR1 is SSHAT and CDR2 is FNYEAQ (reference sequence). V shed 5 bases, J shed 1 base, and the junction held 8 bases outside the gene matches. The CDR3 sequence: CASSPGVTSGGGTDTQYF. Here the CDR3 DNA reads TGTGCCAGCAGCCCCGGTGTGACTAGCGGGGGGGGCACAGATACGCAGTATTTT.

The chain has TRBV13 and TRBJ2-2; 7 nucleotides align to TRBD2. This CDR3 is built from 13 residues. Germline CDR1 and CDR2: PRHDT and FYEKMQ (reference sequence). V trimming: 5 bases; J trimming: 6 bases; junction bases outside the gene matches: 3. The CDR3 region is CASSILAPGELFF. DNA for the CDR3: TGTGCCAGCAGCATACTAGCGCCCGGGGAGCTGTTTTTT.

This clone was detected a few times. The chain joins TRBV2 to TRBJ1-1, with D uncertain. The germline V gene has CDR1 SNHLY and CDR2 FYNNEI. Trimming removed 8 bases from V and 2 bases from J, with 12 bases in between. The CDR3 runs 13 residues. CDR3 sequence: CASAKTRNTEAFF. CDR3 bases: TGTGCCAGCGCGAAGACAAGAAACACTGAAGCTTTCTTT.

This clone was counted a few times. The chain joins TRBV29-1 to TRBJ2-1; 15 bases map to TRBD2. The CDR3 is made up of 16 amino acids. Germline CDR1 reads SQVTM; CDR2 reads ANQGSEA. The J segment lost 3 bases and the V segment lost 4 bases, leaving 4 bases of the junction unmatched. The CDR3 DNA reads TGCAGCGTTGGGACTAGCGGGGGGGCTTACTACAATGAGCAGTTCTTC. Its translation is CSVGTSGGAYYNEQFF.

The chain combines TRBV6-5 with TRBJ2-2; 8 nucleotides match TRBD2. Per the germline V gene, CDR1 is MNHEY and CDR2 is SVGAGI. The CDR3 extends over 15 amino acids. J was trimmed by 7 bases and V by 5 bases; bases with no gene match: 9. The CDR3: CASSLSGGIDGELFF. The CDR3 DNA sequence: TGTGCCAGCAGTCTTTCGGGGGGGATAGACGGGGAGCTGTTTTTT.

V gene TRBV4-1 combines with J gene TRBJ1-1; 8 bases are a match to TRBD1. J lost 0 bases, V lost 0 bases, and 9 bases had no gene match. The germline V gene has CDR1 MGHRA and CDR2 YSYEKL. The CDR3 sequence is 18 residues long. DNA for the CDR3: TGCGCCAGCAGCCAAGATCAGGGGGCGATATTTATGAACACTGAAGCTTTCTTT. Translated, it gives CASSQDQGAIFMNTEAFF.

Here the CDR3 reads CASSLEGGTYNEQFF. The CDR3 coding sequence is TGCGCCAGCAGCCTGGAGGGGGGGACATACAATGAGCAGTTCTTC. This chain uses TRBV5-1 with TRBJ2-1, with D maybe TRBD2 (7 bases). CDR1 and CDR2 from the germline V gene are SGHRS and YFSETQ. The CDR3 totals 15 residues. Trimming removed 4 bases at V and 4 bases at J, with 15 bases between.

The chain combines TRBV28 with TRBJ1-6; a weak D match, TRBD1 (6 bases). The CDR3 is 14 amino acids. V lost 7 bases, J lost 5 bases, and 12 bases lay in between. CDR1 MDHEN and CDR2 SYDVKM come from the germline V gene. CDR3 nucleotide sequence: TGTGCCAGCAATCCCGGACAGCATAATTCACCCCTCCACTTT. Its protein product is CASNPGQHNSPLHF.

The J gene is TRBJ2-7, the V gene TRBV30; 7 bases match TRBD2. V trimming: 3 bases; J trimming: 7 bases; junction bases outside the gene matches: 0. Per the germline V gene, CDR1 is GTSNPN and CDR2 is SVGIG (reference sequence). CDR3 size: 10 residues. CDR3: CAWSGREQYF. DNA for the CDR3: TGTGCCTGGAGCGGGAGGGAGCAGTACTTC.